Sequencing of this TCR beta chain was carried out in a study of blood T cell repertoires in COVID-19. Background on the study: Sources were T cells, B-cell-depleted T cells, or PBMCs; the material itself was cDNA or gDNA.

Assay: immunoSEQ multiplex PCR; the TCRdb copy retains only in-frame clones and omits some. The data contain about 230,000 clones, more than 65% of them singletons. The CDR3 runs 14 residues. V lost 7 bases and J lost 2, with 16 bases in between. Germline-derived CDR1 and CDR2 are SGHRS and YFSETQ. The TCR originated in a woman in her thirties or forties who had recovered from COVID-19. The rearrangement joins TRBV5-1 to TRBJ2-7, with TRBD2 as a possible D gene (7 bases). Material: peripheral blood. The CDR3 DNA reads as TGCGCCAGCCGGCTGGGGGGGGCGGCCTACGAGCAGTACTTC. It encodes CASRLGGAAYEQYF.